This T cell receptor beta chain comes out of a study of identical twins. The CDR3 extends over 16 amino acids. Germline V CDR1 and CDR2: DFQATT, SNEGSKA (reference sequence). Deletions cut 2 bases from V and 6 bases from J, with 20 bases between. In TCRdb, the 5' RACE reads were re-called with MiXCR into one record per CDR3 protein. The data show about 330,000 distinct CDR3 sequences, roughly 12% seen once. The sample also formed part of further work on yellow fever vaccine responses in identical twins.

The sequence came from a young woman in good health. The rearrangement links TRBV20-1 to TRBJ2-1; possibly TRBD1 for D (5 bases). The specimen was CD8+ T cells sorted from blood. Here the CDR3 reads CSARLIGVLVVNEQFF. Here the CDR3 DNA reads TGCAGTGCTAGACTCATAGGGGTATTGGTAGTCAATGAGCAGTTCTTC.